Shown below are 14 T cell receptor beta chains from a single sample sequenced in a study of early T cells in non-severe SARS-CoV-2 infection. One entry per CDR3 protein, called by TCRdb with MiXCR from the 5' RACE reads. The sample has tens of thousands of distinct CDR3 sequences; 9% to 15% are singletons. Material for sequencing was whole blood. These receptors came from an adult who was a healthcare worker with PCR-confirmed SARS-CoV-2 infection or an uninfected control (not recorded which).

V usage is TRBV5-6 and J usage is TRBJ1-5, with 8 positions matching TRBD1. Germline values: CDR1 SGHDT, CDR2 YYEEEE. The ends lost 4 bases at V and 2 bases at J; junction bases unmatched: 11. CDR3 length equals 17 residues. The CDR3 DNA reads TGTGCCAGCAGCACCGGGACAGGAGTTTTTGGCAATCAGCCCCAGCATTTT. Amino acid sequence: CASSTGTGVFGNQPQHF.

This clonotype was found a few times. The DNA for the CDR3 is TGTGCCAGCAGTTTGGACCGGGACAGGGGGGACACTGAAGCTTTCTTT. Protein product: CASSLDRDRGDTEAFF. This sequence joins TRBV12-3 or TRBV12-4 and TRBJ1-1; TRBD1 matches 11 bases. The CDR3 loop spans 16 amino acids. Germline trimming cut 3 bases from V and 3 bases from J; bases unmatched to any gene: 6.

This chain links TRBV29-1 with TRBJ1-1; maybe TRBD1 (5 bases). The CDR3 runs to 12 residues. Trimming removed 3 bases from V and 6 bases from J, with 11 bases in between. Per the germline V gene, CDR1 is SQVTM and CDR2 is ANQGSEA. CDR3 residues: CSVEGPKAEAFF. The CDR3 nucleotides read TGCAGCGTTGAGGGACCTAAGGCTGAAGCTTTCTTT.

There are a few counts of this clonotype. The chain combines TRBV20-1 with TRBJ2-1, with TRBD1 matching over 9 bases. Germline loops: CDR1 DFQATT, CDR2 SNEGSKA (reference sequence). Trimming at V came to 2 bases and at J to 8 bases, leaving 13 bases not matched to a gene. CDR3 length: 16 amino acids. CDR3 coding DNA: TGCAGTGCTAGACCTCTCCCCGGGACAGGGAGGGATGAGCAGTTCTTC. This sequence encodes CSARPLPGTGRDEQFF.

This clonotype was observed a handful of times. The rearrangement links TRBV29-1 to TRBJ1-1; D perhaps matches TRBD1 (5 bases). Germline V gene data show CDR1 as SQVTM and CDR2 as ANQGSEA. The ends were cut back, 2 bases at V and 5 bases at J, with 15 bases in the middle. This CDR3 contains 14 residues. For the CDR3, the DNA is TGCAGCGTTGAACTGGGGCAGGGCGGGACTGAAGCTTTCTTT. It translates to CSVELGQGGTEAFF.

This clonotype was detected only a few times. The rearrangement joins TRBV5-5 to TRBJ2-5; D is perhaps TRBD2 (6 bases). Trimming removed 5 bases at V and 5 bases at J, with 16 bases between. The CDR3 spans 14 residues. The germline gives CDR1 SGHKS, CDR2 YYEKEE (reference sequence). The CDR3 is CASSRDSAQETQYF. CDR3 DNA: TGTGCCAGCAGTAGGGACTCGGCCCAGGAGACCCAGTACTTC.

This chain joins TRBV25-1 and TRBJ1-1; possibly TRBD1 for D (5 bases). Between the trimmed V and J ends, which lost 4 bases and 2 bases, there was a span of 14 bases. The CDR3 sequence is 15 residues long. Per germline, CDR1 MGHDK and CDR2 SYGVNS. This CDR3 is CASSVMGRGNTEAFF. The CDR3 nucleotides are TGTGCCAGCAGTGTAATGGGGAGGGGTAACACTGAAGCTTTCTTT. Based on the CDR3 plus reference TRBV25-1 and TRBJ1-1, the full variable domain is EADIYQTPRYLVIGTGKKITLECSQTMGHDKMYWYQQDPGMELHLIHYSYGVNSTEKGDLSSESTVSRIRTEHFPLTLESARPSHTSQYLCASSVMGRGNTEAFFGQGTRLTVV.

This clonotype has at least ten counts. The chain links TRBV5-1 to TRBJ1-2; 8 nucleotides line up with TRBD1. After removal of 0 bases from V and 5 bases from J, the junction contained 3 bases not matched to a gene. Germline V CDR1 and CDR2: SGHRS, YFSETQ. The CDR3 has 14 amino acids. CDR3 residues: CASSLGTGGYGYTF. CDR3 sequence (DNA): TGCGCCAGCAGCTTGGGAACAGGGGGGTATGGCTACACCTTC.

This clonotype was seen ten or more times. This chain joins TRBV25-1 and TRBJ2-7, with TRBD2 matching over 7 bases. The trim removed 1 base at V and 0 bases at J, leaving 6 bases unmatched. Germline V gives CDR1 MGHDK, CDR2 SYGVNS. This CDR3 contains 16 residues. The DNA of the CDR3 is TGTGCCAGCAGTGAATCTAGGGCGGGAGACTCCTACGAGCAGTACTTC. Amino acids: CASSESRAGDSYEQYF.

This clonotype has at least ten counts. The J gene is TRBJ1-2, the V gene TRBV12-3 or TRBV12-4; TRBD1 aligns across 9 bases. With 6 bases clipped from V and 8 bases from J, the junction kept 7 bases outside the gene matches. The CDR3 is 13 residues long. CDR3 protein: CASSPHRGQGYTF. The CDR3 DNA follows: TGTGCCAGCAGCCCGCACAGGGGGCAGGGCTACACCTTC.

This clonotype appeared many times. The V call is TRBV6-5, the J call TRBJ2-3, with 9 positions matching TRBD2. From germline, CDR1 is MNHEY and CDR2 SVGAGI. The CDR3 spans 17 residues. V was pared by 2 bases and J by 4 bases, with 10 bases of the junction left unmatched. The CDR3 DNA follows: TGTGCCAGCAGTTACCTTCTAAATAGCGGGAGATCAGATACGCAGTATTTT. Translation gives CASSYLLNSGRSDTQYF.

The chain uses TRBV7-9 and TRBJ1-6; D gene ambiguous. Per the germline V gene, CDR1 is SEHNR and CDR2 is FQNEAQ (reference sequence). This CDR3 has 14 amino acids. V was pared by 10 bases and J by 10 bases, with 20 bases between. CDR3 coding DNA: TGTGCCATCCAACCTCTGGGGATCGAGTCACCCCTCCACTTT. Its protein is CAIQPLGIESPLHF.

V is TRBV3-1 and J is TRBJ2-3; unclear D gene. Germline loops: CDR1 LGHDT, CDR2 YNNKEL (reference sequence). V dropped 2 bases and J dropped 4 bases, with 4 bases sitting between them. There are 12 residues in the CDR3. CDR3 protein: CASSQRPDTQYF. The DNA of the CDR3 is TGTGCCAGCAGCCAAAGGCCAGATACGCAGTATTTT.

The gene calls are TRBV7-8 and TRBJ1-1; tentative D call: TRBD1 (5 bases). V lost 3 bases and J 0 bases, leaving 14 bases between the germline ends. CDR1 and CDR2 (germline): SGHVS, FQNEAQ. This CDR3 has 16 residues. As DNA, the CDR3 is TGTGCCAGCAGCTTGTCGAGGCGGGGGATGAACACTGAAGCTTTCTTT. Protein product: CASSLSRRGMNTEAFF.